This record covers a single T cell receptor (beta chain). Antigen: not known. This may be a read error: a much more frequent sequence differs by one nucleotide. Next came a second PCR, run for 7 to 11 cycles, which used a sample-barcoded 5' primer along with a J-beta primer mix. One entry per CDR3 protein results from TCRdb running MiXCR on the 5' RACE reads. This sample has 1,100,000 or so distinct CDR3 sequences, with 40% to 50% found just once. Germline V gene lookup returns CDR1 SGDLS and CDR2 YYNGEE. V lost 3 bases, J lost 3 bases, and 16 bases lay in between. This CDR3 region has 15 residues. The data derive from a study of blood T cells in healthy people across ages. Overall study: Template switching caught about one barcoded beta molecule for each two T cells.

Researchers collected approximately 9.5 milliliters of peripheral blood from every single donor. Regarding the study as a whole: Roughly linear declines in TCR beta diversity per million T cells occurred with age.

This receptor was obtained from a woman in her sixties in good health. The chain is built from TRBV9 and TRBJ2-7, with a weak D call TRBD2 (6 bases). The sample taken for sequencing was blood. CDR3 region: CASSAPSGGVYEQYF. In nucleotides, the CDR3 is TGTGCCAGCAGCGCACCCTCTGGCGGGGTCTACGAGCAGTACTTC. The variable domain in full, completed from reference TRBV9 and TRBJ2-7, reads DSGVTQTPKHLITATGQRVTLRCSPRSGDLSVYWYQQSLDQGLQFLIQYYNGEERAKGNILERFSAQQFPDLHSELNLSSLELGDSALYFCASSAPSGGVYEQYFGPGTRLTVT.